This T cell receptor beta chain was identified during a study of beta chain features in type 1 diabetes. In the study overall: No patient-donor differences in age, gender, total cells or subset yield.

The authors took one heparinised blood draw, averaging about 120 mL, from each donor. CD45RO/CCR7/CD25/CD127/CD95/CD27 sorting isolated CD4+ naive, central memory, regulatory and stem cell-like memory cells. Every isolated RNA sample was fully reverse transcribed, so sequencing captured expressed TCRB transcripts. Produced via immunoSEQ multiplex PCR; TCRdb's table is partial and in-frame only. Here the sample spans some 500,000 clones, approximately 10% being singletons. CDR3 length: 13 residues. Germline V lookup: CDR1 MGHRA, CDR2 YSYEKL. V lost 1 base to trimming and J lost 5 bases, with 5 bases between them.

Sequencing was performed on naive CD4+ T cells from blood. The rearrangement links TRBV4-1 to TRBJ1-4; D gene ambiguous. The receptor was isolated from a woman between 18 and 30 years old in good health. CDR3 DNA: TGCGCCAGCAGCCAAGTTGTAAATGAAAAACTGTTTTTT. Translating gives CASSQVVNEKLFF.